These 10 T cell receptor beta chains were all obtained from the same sample, sequenced in a study of vaccination and CD4 T cells after COVID-19. The treatment denotes: approximately nine-day PBMC culture with coronavirus spike peptide pools or control peptides (ViraFEST assay). Oncomine TCR Beta short-read sequencing was applied to DNA from cultured CD4+ T cells. A single record per CDR3 protein comes from TCRdb applying MiXCR to the PCR reads. The top ten clones hold roughly 9.2% of a sample with about 20,000 distinct CDR3 sequences, around 53% of them seen once. No antigen is known for these receptors. Sequencing was done on a sample of CD4+ T cells from blood, cultured in vitro. These receptors came from a human donor who had recovered from COVID-19.

The chain couples TRBV6-1 to TRBJ2-1; D unclear. This CDR3 has 15 amino acids. The V gene lost 5 bases and the J gene lost 0 bases, with 11 bases spanning the gap. Germline CDR1 MNHNS, CDR2 SASEGT. In DNA, the CDR3 is TGTGCCAGCAGTCGTAGGGTTGGCTCCTACAATGAGCAGTTCTTC. Amino acids: CASSRRVGSYNEQFF.

This clonotype was detected a few times. The CDR3 DNA follows: TGTGCCAGCAGCACCGGACAGAACACTGAAGCTTTCTTT. Translated, it gives CASSTGQNTEAFF. The chain links TRBV7-2 to TRBJ1-1, with D perhaps TRBD1 (5 bases). Germline V lookup: CDR1 SGHTA, CDR2 FQGNSA. Trimming removed 5 bases at V and 1 base at J, with 8 bases between. This CDR3 has 13 amino acids.

This chain joins TRBV5-4 and TRBJ1-3, with D tentatively TRBD1 (5 bases). The CDR3 contains 14 residues. Germline CDR1 is SGHNT and CDR2 is YYREEE (reference sequence). V was clipped by 4 bases and J by 3 bases, with 11 bases between them. In nucleotides, the CDR3 is TGTGCCAGCAGCAAAGGACAAATTGGAAACACCATATATTTT. Translating it yields CASSKGQIGNTIYF.

With respect to this clonotype: A read error may produce the germline difference seen at one junction end. This chain joins TRBV7-9 and TRBJ2-4; tentatively, D is TRBD2 (5 bases). This CDR3 spans 19 amino acids. Germline V gene data show CDR1 as SEHNR and CDR2 as FQNEAQ (reference sequence). In nucleotides, the CDR3 is TGCGCCAGCAGCCAGTCCCATAGGCGAGGGCACCTAGCCAAAAACATTCAGTACTTC. The encoded protein is CASSQSHRRGHLAKNIQYF.

V and J are TRBV7-9 and TRBJ1-1; possible D gene TRBD1, 6 bases. Germline CDR1 SEHNR, CDR2 FQNEAQ (reference sequence). Trimming removed 1 base at V and 4 bases at J, with 13 bases between. This CDR3 spans 15 amino acids. As DNA, the CDR3 is TGTGCCAGCAGCTTAGTACGGGGGCGAAGCACTGAAGCTTTCTTT. Translated, it gives CASSLVRGRSTEAFF.

The gene calls are TRBV2 and TRBJ1-3; 10 bases are a match to TRBD1. CDR3 size: 15 residues. In germline, CDR1 is SNHLY, CDR2 FYNNEI. J lost 6 bases, V lost 6 bases, and 8 bases had no gene match. The CDR3 bases are TGTGCCAGCAGGGATGACAGGGGGCGAGAAAACACCATATATTTT. Translated: CASRDDRGRENTIYF.

V and J are TRBV6-1 and TRBJ1-6; 10 nucleotides match TRBD1. Germline lookup yields CDR1 MNHNS and CDR2 SASEGT. J lost 11 bases, V lost 3 bases, and 7 bases had no gene match. The CDR3 has 15 residues. CDR3 sequence reads: CASSEPGQGIAPLHF. CDR3 in DNA: TGTGCCAGCAGTGAGCCGGGACAGGGGATCGCACCCCTCCACTTT.

A few counts support this clonotype. CDR3 DNA sequence: TGTGCCAGCATCCCTTCGGGGGCTAGCGGGGGCGAGACCCAGTACTTC. It translates to CASIPSGASGGETQYF. The chain recombines TRBV6-2 or TRBV6-3 with TRBJ2-5; TRBD2 matches at 10 bases. Germline V gene sequence: CDR1 MNHEY, CDR2 SVGEGT. V shed 7 bases and J 5 bases; nucleotides not matched to a gene: 13. This CDR3 is 16 amino acids long.

This clonotype was detected a few times. The chain links TRBV28 to TRBJ1-5; D is unclear. CDR3 length: 15 amino acids. V shed 6 bases and J shed 0 bases, with 12 bases lying between them. CDR1 and CDR2 (germline): MDHEN, SYDVKM. CDR3 sequence (DNA): TGTGCCAGCAGCCGGCTGGGAGATAGCAATCAGCCCCAGCATTTT. Its translation is CASSRLGDSNQPQHF.

The chain employs TRBV20-1 and TRBJ1-5; D gene ambiguous. V gave up 6 bases and J gave up 5 bases, with 11 bases separating them. CDR3 length equals 12 residues. Germline CDR1 is DFQATT and CDR2 is SNEGSKA (reference sequence). CDR3 amino acids: CSARPPDQPQHF. In DNA form, the CDR3 reads TGCAGTGCCCGGCCCCCGGATCAGCCCCAGCATTTT.